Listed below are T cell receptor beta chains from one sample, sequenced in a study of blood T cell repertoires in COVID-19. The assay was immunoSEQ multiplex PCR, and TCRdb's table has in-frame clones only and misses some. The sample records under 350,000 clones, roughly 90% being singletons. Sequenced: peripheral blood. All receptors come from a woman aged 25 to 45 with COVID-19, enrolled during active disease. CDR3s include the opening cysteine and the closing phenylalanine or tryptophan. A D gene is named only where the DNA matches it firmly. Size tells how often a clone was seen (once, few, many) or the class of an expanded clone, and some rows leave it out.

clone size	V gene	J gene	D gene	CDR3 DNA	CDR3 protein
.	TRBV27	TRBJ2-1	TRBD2	TGTGCCAGCCGGGAACTAGCGGTCTACAATGAGCAGTTCTTC	CASRELAVYNEQFF
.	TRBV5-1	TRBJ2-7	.	TGCGCCAGCAGCTTGGGGGCCGGTGGGGCATACGAGCAGTACTTC	CASSLGAGGAYEQYF
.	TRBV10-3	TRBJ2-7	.	TGTGCCATCAGTGAGTCTGGTCGGGCCTACGAGCAGTACTTC	CAISESGRAYEQYF
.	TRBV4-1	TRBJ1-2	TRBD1	TGCGCCAGCAGCCAAGAGGGGACAGGGCATGATTCTAACTATGGCTACACCTTC	CASSQEGTGHDSNYGYTF
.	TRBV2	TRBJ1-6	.	TGTGCCAGCGGTTCGAGGCTAAATTCACCCCTCCACTTT	CASGSRLNSPLHF
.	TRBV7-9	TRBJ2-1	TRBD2	TGTGCCAGCAGCCTCGGGGGAGTAGCGGGATGGGATGAGCAGTTCTTC	CASSLGGVAGWDEQFF
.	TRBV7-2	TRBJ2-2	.	TGTGCCAGCAGCCGTAGAAACACCGGGGAGCTGTTTTTT	CASSRRNTGELFF
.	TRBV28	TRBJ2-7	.	TGTGCCCTGGTTAGTGAGCAGTACTTC	CALVSEQYF
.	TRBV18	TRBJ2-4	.	TGTGCCAGCTCACCCGCGACATTGGGAGCCAAAAACATTCAGTACTTC	CASSPATLGAKNIQYF
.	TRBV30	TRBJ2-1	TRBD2	TGTGCCTGGAGGGCTAGCGGGCCCTCCTACAATGAGCAGTTCTTC	CAWRASGPSYNEQFF
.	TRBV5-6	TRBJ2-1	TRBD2	TGTGCCAGCAGCTTGGAAGGTAGCGGGATCCGTGAGCAGTTCTTC	CASSLEGSGIREQFF
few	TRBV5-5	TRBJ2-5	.	TGTGCCAGCAGCCCGTCGGGGGAGACCCAGTACTTC	CASSPSGETQYF
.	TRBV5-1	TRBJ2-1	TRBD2	TGCGCCAGCAGCCCGACCCCGGGACAGGGGTTCGGGCTAGCGGGAGGGGGTTACAATGAGCAGTTCTTC	CASSPTPGQGFGLAGGGYNEQFF
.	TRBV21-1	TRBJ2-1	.	TGTGCCAGCAGCAGGCTAACATGCCTCCTAGCGGGAGGGCCTGAAGGGAACAATGAGCAGTTCTTC	CASSRLTCLLAGGPEGNNEQFF
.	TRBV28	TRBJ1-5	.	TGTGCCAGCACCCCGGGGGGCACGTTACATCAGCCCCAGCATTTT	CASTPGGTLHQPQHF
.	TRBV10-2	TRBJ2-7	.	TGCGCCAGCAGTGCTGGTAGCGGAACCTACGAGCAGTACTTC	CASSAGSGTYEQYF
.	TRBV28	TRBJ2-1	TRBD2	TGTGCCAGCAGTTTATATAGCGGGAGGTACAATGAGCAGTTCTTC	CASSLYSGRYNEQFF
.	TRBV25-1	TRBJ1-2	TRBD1	TGTGCCAGCAGTGCTGTTTCCGGACAGGGGATGAATGGCTACACCTTC	CASSAVSGQGMNGYTF
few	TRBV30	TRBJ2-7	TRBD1	TGTGCCTGGATGGGACAGACTTACGAGCAGTACTTC	CAWMGQTYEQYF
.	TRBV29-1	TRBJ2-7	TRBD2	TGCAGCGTTGAAACTAGCGGGAGGGGATCCGAGCAGTACTTC	CSVETSGRGSEQYF
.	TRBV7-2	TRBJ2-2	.	TGTGCCAGCAGCATACAGGGAGGGACCGGGGAGCTGTTTTTT	CASSIQGGTGELFF
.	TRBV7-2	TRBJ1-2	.	TGTGCCAGCAGCTTAGGACAGAACTATGGCTACACCTTC	CASSLGQNYGYTF
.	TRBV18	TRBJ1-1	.	TGTGCCAGCTCACCACCGGGGGGGGAAGCTTTCTTT	CASSPPGGEAFF
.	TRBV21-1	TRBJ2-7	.	TGTGCCAGCAGCAAAGGCTTCCTAGTCAGTTCCTACGAGCAGTACTTC	CASSKGFLVSSYEQYF
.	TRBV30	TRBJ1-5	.	TGTGCCTGGACTGAAAAGCACAGGGCACGTTGGCAGCCCCAGCATTTT	CAWTEKHRARWQPQHF
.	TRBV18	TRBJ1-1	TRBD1	TGTGCCAGCTCACTTGGACAGGGATCCACTGAAGCTTTCTTT	CASSLGQGSTEAFF
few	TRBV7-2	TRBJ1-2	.	TGTGCCAGCAGCATAGTATTCTATGGCTACACCTTC	CASSIVFYGYTF
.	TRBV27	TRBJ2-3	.	TGTGCCAGCAGTTTACGCGGGACGGGAAAGATCACAGATACGCAGTATTTT	CASSLRGTGKITDTQYF
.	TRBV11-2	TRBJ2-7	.	TGTGCCAGCAGCCCTTACTCGACAGCAAACTACGAGCAGTACTTC	CASSPYSTANYEQYF
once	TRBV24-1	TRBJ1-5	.	TGTGCCACCAGTGCCACGGACAGTCCCAATCAGCCCCAGCATTTT	CATSATDSPNQPQHF
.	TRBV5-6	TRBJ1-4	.	TGTGCCAGCAGCTTGGGGCAGGGGATTGGAACTAATGAAAAACTGTTTTTT	CASSLGQGIGTNEKLFF
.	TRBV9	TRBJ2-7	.	TGTGCCAGCAGCGTAGGGTCGGCGGGGCTACCCTACGAGCAGTACTTC	CASSVGSAGLPYEQYF
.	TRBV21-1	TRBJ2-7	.	TGTGCCAGCAGCAACTCGGACAGCCTTTCCTACGAGCAGTACTTC	CASSNSDSLSYEQYF
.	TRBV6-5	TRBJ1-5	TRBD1	TGTGCCAGCAGGCGGGACAGTTATAGCAATCAGCCCCAGCATTTT	CASRRDSYSNQPQHF
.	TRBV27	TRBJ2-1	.	TGTGCCAGCAGTTTAGGCAGGTACAATGAGCAGTTCTTC	CASSLGRYNEQFF
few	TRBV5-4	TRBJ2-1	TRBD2	TGTGCCAGCAGCCGCTCGGGACTAGTGATAGGCAATGAGCAGTTCTTC	CASSRSGLVIGNEQFF
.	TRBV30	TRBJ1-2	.	TGTGCCTGGAGTCGGGATATTGGCTACACCTTC	CAWSRDIGYTF
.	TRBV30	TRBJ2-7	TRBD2	TGTGCCTGGAGTGGGGGACTAGCGGGAGGCCTCGGCGAGCAGTACTTC	CAWSGGLAGGLGEQYF
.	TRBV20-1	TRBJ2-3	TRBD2	TGCAGTGCTAGTCTATTCACTAGCGGGATTTCAGATACGCAGTATTTT	CSASLFTSGISDTQYF
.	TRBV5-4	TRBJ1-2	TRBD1	TGTGCCAGCAGCGCCGGCAACAGGGGGTTCGACTATGGCTACACCTTC	CASSAGNRGFDYGYTF
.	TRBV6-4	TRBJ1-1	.	TGTGCCAGCAGCAGGGTCGCTGGCACTGAAGCTTTCTTT	CASSRVAGTEAFF
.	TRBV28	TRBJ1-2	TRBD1	TGTGCCCTACGACCAGGGGGCGACTATGGCTACACCTTC	CALRPGGDYGYTF
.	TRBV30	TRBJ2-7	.	TGTGCCTGGAGTGTACTAGGCCAGCCCGATCTCTACGAGCAGTACTTC	CAWSVLGQPDLYEQYF
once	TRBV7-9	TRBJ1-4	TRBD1	TGTGCCAGCAGCTATGGACAGGGCGAAAAACTGTTTTTT	CASSYGQGEKLFF
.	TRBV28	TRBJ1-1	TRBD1	TGTGCCAGCAGTTACCACAGGGGGGACCGGGGCACTGAAGCTTTCTTT	CASSYHRGDRGTEAFF
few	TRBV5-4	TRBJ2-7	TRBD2	TGTGCCAGCAGCTCCTCTAGCGGGAGTCGGTACGAGCAGTACTTC	CASSSSSGSRYEQYF
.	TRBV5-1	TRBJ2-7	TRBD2	TGCGCCAGCAGCTCCGGGGGGGTCAACGAGCAGTACTTC	CASSSGGVNEQYF
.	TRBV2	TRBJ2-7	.	TGTGCCAGCAAGTACGGGAGCGTCGAGCAGTACTTC	CASKYGSVEQYF
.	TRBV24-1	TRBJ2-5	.	TGTGCCACCAGGGCGAGCGGTGGACAAGAGACCCAGTACTTC	CATRASGGQETQYF
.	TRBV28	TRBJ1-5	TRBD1	TGTGCCAGCAAAGACAGGGGCAATCAGCCCCAGCATTTT	CASKDRGNQPQHF
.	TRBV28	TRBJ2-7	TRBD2	TGTGCCAGCAGTCCCTACCCCCTAGCGGGAGGTCCTCCCTACGAGCAGTACTTC	CASSPYPLAGGPPYEQYF
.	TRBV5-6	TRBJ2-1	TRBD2	TGTGCCAGCACCAAAGCCGGGACTAGCTCCTACAATGAGCAGTTCTTC	CASTKAGTSSYNEQFF
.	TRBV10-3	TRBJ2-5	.	TGTGCCATCAGTGAGTCGAGCCAAGAGACCCAGTACTTC	CAISESSQETQYF
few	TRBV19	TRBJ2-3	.	TGTGCCAGTAGTGACCGGGGTGGGGCAGATACGCAGTATTTT	CASSDRGGADTQYF
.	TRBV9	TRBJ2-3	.	TGTGCCAGCAGCCGGACAGATACGCAGTATTTT	CASSRTDTQYF
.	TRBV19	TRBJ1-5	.	TGTGCCAGTAGTATCCAGTCCATTAGCAATCAGCCCCAGCATTTT	CASSIQSISNQPQHF
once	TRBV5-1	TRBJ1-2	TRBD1	TGCGCCAGCAGCTTGGGAGGGGACAGGGACGGCTACACCTTC	CASSLGGDRDGYTF
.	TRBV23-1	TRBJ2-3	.	TGCGCCAGCAGTCAATCTGGGCTAGCCCCAGATACGCAGTATTTT	CASSQSGLAPDTQYF
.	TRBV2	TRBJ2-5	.	TGTGCCAGCATTGAGGAGGAGACCCAGTACTTC	CASIEEETQYF